These 3 T cell receptor beta chains came from one sample sequenced in a study of vaccination effects on CD4 cells after COVID-19. Assay used: immunoSEQ multiplex PCR; TCRdb lists only in-frame clones, some missing. The table has roughly 70,000 clones, 76% seen once; the top ten hold roughly 0.94%. Antigen specificity for these receptors is unknown. Before any sequencing was done, the ViraFEST assay used viral peptide pools to expand antigen-specific CD4+ T cells. Having been cultured for less than 12 days, the cells underwent CD4+ T cell isolation. Participants completed two doses of the BNT162b2 or mRNA-1273 vaccine. This sample comprised CD4+ T cells from PBMCs cultured with HCoV-OC43 spike peptides, obtained after COVID-19 vaccination. Noted subset: HCoV-OC43 spike overlapping peptide pool stimulation. These receptors all come from a human donor who received a COVID-19 vaccine.

This chain links TRBV11-2 with TRBJ1-3; weak D call: TRBD1 (6 bases). Looked up from germline, CDR1 is SGHAT and CDR2 is FQNNGV. V was pared by 6 bases and J by 1 base, with 16 bases between. The CDR3 is 16 amino acids. Here the CDR3 reads CASRHARGASGNTIYF. CDR3 in DNA: TGTGCCAGCAGACATGCTCGGGGGGCATCTGGAAACACCATATATTTT.

Turning to this clone: A junction end diverges from the germline sequence, so it may reflect a read error. The chain joins TRBV18 to TRBJ1-6; 9 bases are shared with TRBD1. The CDR3 loop spans 16 amino acids. Germline V gives CDR1 KGHSH, CDR2 LQKENI. CDR3 in amino acids: CASSAPGQGSYSPLHF. In DNA form, the CDR3 reads TGTGCCAGCTCAGCACCGGGACAGGGCTCTTATTCACCCCTCCACTTT.

This clone has only a few counts. The genes are TRBV6-1 and TRBJ1-3; D possibly corresponds to TRBD1 (6 bases). Germline V gene sequence: CDR1 MNHNS, CDR2 SASEGT. Trimming cost V 3 bases and J 3 bases, with 15 bases left between them. CDR3 length: 16 residues. The CDR3 DNA is TGTGCCAGCAGTGACCATACCGGGACACTTGGAAACACCATATATTTT. Protein sequence: CASSDHTGTLGNTIYF.